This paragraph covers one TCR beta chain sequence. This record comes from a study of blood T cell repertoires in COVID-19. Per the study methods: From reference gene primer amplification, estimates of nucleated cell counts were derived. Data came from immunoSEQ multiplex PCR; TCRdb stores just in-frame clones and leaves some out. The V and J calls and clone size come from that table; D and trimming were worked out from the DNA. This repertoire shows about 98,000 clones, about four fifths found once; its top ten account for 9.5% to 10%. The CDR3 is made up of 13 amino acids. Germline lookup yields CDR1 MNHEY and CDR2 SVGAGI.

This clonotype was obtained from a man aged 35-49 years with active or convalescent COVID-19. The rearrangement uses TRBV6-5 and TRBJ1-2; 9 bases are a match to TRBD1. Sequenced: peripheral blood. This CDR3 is CVTGTGNVRGYTF. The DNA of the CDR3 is TGTGTAACCGGGACAGGGAACGTGAGAGGCTACACCTTC.